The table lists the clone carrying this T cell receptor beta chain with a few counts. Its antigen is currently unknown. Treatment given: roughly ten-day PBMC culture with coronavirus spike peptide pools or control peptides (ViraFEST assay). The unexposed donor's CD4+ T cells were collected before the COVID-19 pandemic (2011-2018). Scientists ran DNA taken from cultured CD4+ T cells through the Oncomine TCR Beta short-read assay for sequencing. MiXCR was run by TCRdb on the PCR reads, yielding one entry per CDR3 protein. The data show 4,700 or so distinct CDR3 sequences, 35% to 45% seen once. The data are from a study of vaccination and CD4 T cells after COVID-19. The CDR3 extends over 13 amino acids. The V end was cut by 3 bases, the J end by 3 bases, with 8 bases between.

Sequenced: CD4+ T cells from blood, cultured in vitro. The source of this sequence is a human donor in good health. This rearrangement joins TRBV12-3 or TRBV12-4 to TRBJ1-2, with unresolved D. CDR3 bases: TGTGCCAGCAGTTTCCAAGGACACTATGGCTACACCTTC. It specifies CASSFQGHYGYTF.